The 24 T cell receptor beta chains presented below share a single source sample, sequenced in a study of T cells after yellow fever vaccination. Each CDR3 protein is one row after TCRdb ran MiXCR on the 5' RACE reads. Of some 260,000 distinct CDR3 sequences detected, over 4.5% appear once; the ten largest clones hold roughly 3.4%. Sequencing used CD4+ T cells sorted from PBMCs, obtained on the day of the yellow fever booster vaccination. The receptors were sampled from a man between 18 and 35 years old who received the YFV17D yellow fever vaccine.

As concerns this clonotype: At one of its ends the junction is not consistent with the germline gene, which may arise from a read error. This chain connects TRBV2 to TRBJ2-3; a weak D match, TRBD2 (5 bases). Per germline, CDR1 SNHLY and CDR2 FYNNEI. This CDR3 is 13 amino acids long. The CDR3 sequence is CASSERIEGTRYF. CDR3 DNA sequence: TGTGCCAGCAGTGAACGAATTGAGGGTACGCGGTATTTT.

There are many counts of this clonotype. The genes are TRBV7-2 and TRBJ2-5; 9 nucleotides agree with TRBD2. V shed 3 bases, J shed 7 bases, and the junction held 3 bases outside the gene matches. The CDR3 is made up of 13 amino acids. CDR1 is SGHTA, CDR2 FQGNSA, per germline. CDR3 DNA: TGTGCCAGCAGCTTCGAAGCGGGGGGGACCCAGTACTTC. It translates to CASSFEAGGTQYF. The full variable domain, completed using reference TRBV7-2 and TRBJ2-5, is GAGVSQSPSNKVTEKGKDVELRCDPISGHTALYWYRQSLGQGLEFLIYFQGNSAPDKSGLPSDRFSAERTGGSVSTLTIQRTQQEDSAVYLCASSFEAGGTQYFGPGTRLLVL.

This clonotype showed up many times. The chain joins TRBV30 to TRBJ2-2, with unresolved D. Trimming removed 2 bases at V and 4 bases at J, with 2 bases between. CDR1 GTSNPN and CDR2 SVGIG come from the germline V gene (reference sequence). The CDR3 has 11 amino acids. The CDR3 DNA reads TGTGCCTGGAGTCGCACCGGGGAGCTGTTTTTT. Translated, it gives CAWSRTGELFF.

J is TRBJ1-1 and V is TRBV5-5; tentatively, D is TRBD1 (6 bases). CDR3 length: 14 residues. Germline CDR1 SGHKS, CDR2 YYEKEE (reference sequence). Trimming pared 4 bases from V and 5 bases from J, leaving 15 bases between. CDR3 DNA: TGTGCCAGCAGCGAACAACAGGGAATAACTGAAGCTTTCTTT. Protein sequence: CASSEQQGITEAFF.

At least ten counts were recorded for this clonotype. J is TRBJ2-5 and V is TRBV25-1; D unresolved. V was pared by 4 bases and J by 4 bases, with 7 bases between. This CDR3 is built from 12 residues. Per germline, CDR1 MGHDK and CDR2 SYGVNS. CDR3 nucleotide sequence: TGTGCCAGCAGTGGACCTACAGAGACCCAGTACTTC. Its protein product is CASSGPTETQYF.

Only a few counts were recorded for this clonotype. This chain uses TRBV18 with TRBJ1-2; weak D call: TRBD1 (5 bases). Looked up from germline, CDR1 is KGHSH and CDR2 is LQKENI. Trimming removed 2 bases from V and 6 bases from J, with 10 bases in between. This CDR3 has 13 residues. CDR3 DNA sequence: TGTGCCAGCTCACCAAGGACACAGGATGGCTACACCTTC. This gives the protein CASSPRTQDGYTF.

The table lists this clonotype with a few counts. This sequence joins TRBV4-3 and TRBJ2-1; 8 bases are a match to TRBD1. CDR3 length: 15 amino acids. CDR1 LGHNA and CDR2 YSLEER come from the germline V gene. The junction had 10 bases not matched to a gene; V was cut back by 3 bases and J by 9 bases. In DNA form, the CDR3 reads TGCGCCAGCAGCCAGGTCCCGGGACAGGCGGCTGAGCAGTTCTTC. This translates into CASSQVPGQAAEQFF.

This clonotype was counted a few times. V and J are TRBV5-1 and TRBJ1-6; D ambiguous. In germline, CDR1 is SGHRS, CDR2 YFSETQ. With 0 bases removed from V and 4 bases from J, the gap between germline ends came to 8 bases. This CDR3 has 15 amino acids. This CDR3 is CASSLEPGYNSPLHF. CDR3 in DNA: TGCGCCAGCAGCTTGGAACCGGGGTATAATTCACCCCTCCACTTT.

V gene TRBV6-2 or TRBV6-3 combines with J gene TRBJ1-5, with D perhaps TRBD1 (6 bases). The germline V gene encodes CDR1 MNHEY and CDR2 SVGEGT. The CDR3 contains 16 residues. The ends were cut back, 0 bases at V and 9 bases at J, with 18 bases in the middle. The DNA of the CDR3 is TGTGCCAGCAGTTACTCCCAGGGGTACCTCGGTGGGCCCCAGCATTTT. Its protein product is CASSYSQGYLGGPQHF.

This clonotype was found a few times. The chain links TRBV20-1 to TRBJ2-3, with 8 bases aligning to TRBD2. The CDR3 consists of 13 residues. CDR1 and CDR2 (germline): DFQATT, SNEGSKA (reference sequence). V shed 6 bases, J shed 6 bases, and the junction held 8 bases outside the gene matches. DNA of the CDR3: TGCAGTGCGTGCGGGGGGTTAATTGATACGCAGTATTTT. Protein sequence: CSACGGLIDTQYF.

This chain links TRBV10-3 with TRBJ2-5; D is possibly TRBD1 (7 bases). The V gene lost 10 bases and the J gene lost 4 bases, with 16 bases spanning the gap. Per the germline V gene, CDR1 is ENHRY and CDR2 is SYGVKD. This CDR3 contains 13 residues. The CDR3 DNA reads TGTGCCACCCGACAGGGAGGTCCAGAGACCCAGTACTTC. It codes for CATRQGGPETQYF.

The count of this clonotype is one. V and J are TRBV6-2 or TRBV6-3 and TRBJ1-2, with a weak D call TRBD1 (6 bases). Trimming shortened V by 8 bases and J by 6 bases, and 13 bases separated the two germline ends. Germline loops: CDR1 MNHEY, CDR2 SVGEGT. The CDR3 has 12 amino acids. CDR3 loop: CASETGIHGYTF. DNA for the CDR3: TGTGCCAGCGAAACAGGGATTCATGGCTACACCTTC.

The CDR3 sequence: CAWSPRARRVGYTF. CDR3 DNA sequence: TGTGCCTGGAGTCCGAGGGCCCGCCGGGTGGGCTACACCTTC. The genes are TRBV30 and TRBJ1-2; D is uncertain. The V end was cut by 2 bases, the J end by 8 bases, with 18 bases between. Looked up from germline, CDR1 is GTSNPN and CDR2 is SVGIG (reference sequence). CDR3 length: 14 amino acids.

This clonotype was observed a few times. The gene calls are TRBV5-1 and TRBJ2-6; 10 nucleotides agree with TRBD2. Per the germline V gene, CDR1 is SGHRS and CDR2 is YFSETQ. The CDR3 has 18 amino acids. Trimming removed 0 bases from V and 0 bases from J; junction bases left unmatched: 3. For the CDR3, the DNA is TGCGCCAGCAGCTTGGACGTAGCGGGGGGCTCTGGGGCCAACGTCCTGACTTTC. This gives the protein CASSLDVAGGSGANVLTF.

This clonotype was counted at least ten times. The chain employs TRBV5-1 and TRBJ2-2; D is unclear. This CDR3 is built from 14 residues. V gave up 0 bases and J gave up 4 bases, with 7 bases separating them. CDR1 and CDR2 from the germline V gene are SGHRS and YFSETQ. DNA for the CDR3: TGCGCCAGCAGCTTGGCCTCGTTCACCGGGGAGCTGTTTTTT. Encoded protein: CASSLASFTGELFF.

This clonotype has only a few counts. The chain uses TRBV7-2 and TRBJ2-2; 7 nucleotides match TRBD2. Germline CDR1 is SGHTA and CDR2 is FQGNSA. J lost 1 base, V lost 1 base, and 6 bases had no gene match. The CDR3 covers 17 residues. The CDR3 nucleotides read TGTGCCAGCAGCTTAGACGCGGCTAGCGGGAACACCGGGGAGCTGTTTTTT. It specifies CASSLDAASGNTGELFF.

This clonotype appeared many times. The chain uses TRBV6-6 and TRBJ1-1; D not certain. Germline values: CDR1 MNHNY, CDR2 SVGAGI (reference sequence). The V end lost 11 bases, the J end lost 5 bases, and 18 bases lay between the germline ends. The CDR3 runs to 13 residues. Written as DNA, the CDR3 is TGTGCCGCTAAGGGTGGAAGTGGGACTGAAGCTTTCTTT. Translating gives CAAKGGSGTEAFF.

The table lists this clonotype with a few counts. The chain couples TRBV12-3 or TRBV12-4 to TRBJ1-1; D unresolved. The CDR3 is made up of 14 amino acids. Trimming took 6 bases from V and 1 from J, leaving 12 bases between them. CDR3 loop: CASSLSWANTEAFF. The CDR3 DNA sequence: TGTGCCAGCAGCCTGAGTTGGGCGAACACTGAAGCTTTCTTT.

A few counts support this clonotype. CDR3 amino acids: CASSQFPAKETQYF. The CDR3 DNA reads as TGCGCCAGCAGCCAATTTCCAGCTAAAGAGACCCAGTACTTC. This chain connects TRBV4-1 to TRBJ2-5; D gene unclear. The CDR3 contains 14 residues. Trimming left V 2 bases short and J 3 bases short, with 10 bases between. Germline V gene sequence: CDR1 MGHRA, CDR2 YSYEKL.

This clonotype turned up a few times. This chain connects TRBV6-2 or TRBV6-3 to TRBJ2-1; no reliable D call. CDR3 length: 15 residues. The V end was cut by 4 bases, the J end by 5 bases, with 15 bases between. CDR1 and CDR2 (germline): MNHEY, SVGEGT. CDR3 protein: CASSLLLTGHNEQFF. The CDR3 DNA reads as TGTGCCAGCAGTTTACTCCTTACCGGCCACAATGAGCAGTTCTTC.

This clonotype was observed a handful of times. V gene TRBV10-1 combines with J gene TRBJ2-3; 8 positions agree with TRBD2. V gave up 4 bases and J gave up 6 bases; unmatched junction bases: 9. Per germline, CDR1 WNHNN and CDR2 SYGVQD (reference sequence). The CDR3 consists of 15 residues. CDR3 sequence reads: CASSGAGGFKDTQYF. CDR3 bases: TGCGCCAGCAGTGGTGCGGGGGGATTCAAGGATACGCAGTATTTT.

This clonotype was counted many times. The V and J genes are TRBV20-1 and TRBJ2-2; unclear D gene. V dropped 6 bases and J dropped 6 bases, with 14 bases sitting between them. There are 13 residues in the CDR3. Per the germline V gene, CDR1 is DFQATT and CDR2 is SNEGSKA (reference sequence). For the CDR3, the DNA is TGCAGTGCCACTTTCTGGGCGGCCGGGGAGCTGTTTTTT. This encodes CSATFWAAGELFF.

The rearrangement uses TRBV10-3 and TRBJ1-1; TRBD1 aligns across 7 bases. The CDR3 is made up of 12 amino acids. After removal of 8 bases from V and 2 bases from J, the junction contained 2 bases not matched to a gene. Germline CDR1 and CDR2: ENHRY and SYGVKD. The CDR3 reads CAIRTGNTEAFF. The CDR3 region has the DNA TGTGCCATCCGGACAGGTAACACTGAAGCTTTCTTT.

A few counts support this clonotype. The chain recombines TRBV2 with TRBJ1-4, with D tentatively TRBD1 (5 bases). The germline gives CDR1 SNHLY, CDR2 FYNNEI. The CDR3 is 14 residues long. V was cut by 3 bases and J by 7 bases, with 12 bases left in between. The CDR3 region has the DNA TGTGCCAGCAGTGATACGTGGACATCTGAAAAACTGTTTTTT. This encodes CASSDTWTSEKLFF. The full variable domain, rest sourced from reference TRBV2 and TRBJ1-4, is EPEVTQTPSHQVTQMGQEVILRCVPISNHLYFYWYRQILGQKVEFLVSFYNNEISEKSEIFDDQFSVERPDGSNFTLKIRSTKLEDSAMYFCASSDTWTSEKLFFGSGTQLSVL.